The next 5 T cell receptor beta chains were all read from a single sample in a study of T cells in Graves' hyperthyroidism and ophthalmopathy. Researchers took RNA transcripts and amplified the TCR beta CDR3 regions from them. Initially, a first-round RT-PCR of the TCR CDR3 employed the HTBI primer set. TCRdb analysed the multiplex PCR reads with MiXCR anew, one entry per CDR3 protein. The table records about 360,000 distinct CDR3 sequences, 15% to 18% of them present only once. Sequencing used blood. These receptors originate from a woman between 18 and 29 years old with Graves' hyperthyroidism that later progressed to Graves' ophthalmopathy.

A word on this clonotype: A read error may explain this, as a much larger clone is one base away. Here the CDR3 DNA reads TGTGCCAGCAGCGCCATCGGCGTCCCCTACAATGAGCAGTTCTTC. It yields the protein CASSAIGVPYNEQFF. The chain recombines TRBV11-2 with TRBJ2-1, with D uncertain. With 5 bases removed from V and 2 bases from J, the gap between germline ends came to 13 bases. Germline assignment: CDR1 SGHAT and CDR2 FQNNGV. The CDR3 covers 15 residues.

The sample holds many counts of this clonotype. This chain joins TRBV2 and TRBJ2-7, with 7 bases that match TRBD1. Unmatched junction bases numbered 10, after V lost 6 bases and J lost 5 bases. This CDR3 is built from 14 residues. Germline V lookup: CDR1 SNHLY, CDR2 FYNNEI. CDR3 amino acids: CASSLNRGENEQYF. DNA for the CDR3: TGTGCCAGCAGCCTAAACAGGGGTGAGAACGAGCAGTACTTC.

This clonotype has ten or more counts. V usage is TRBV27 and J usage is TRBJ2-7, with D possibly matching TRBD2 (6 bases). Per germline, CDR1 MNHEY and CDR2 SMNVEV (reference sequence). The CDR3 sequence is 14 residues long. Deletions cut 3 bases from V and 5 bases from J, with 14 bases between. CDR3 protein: CASSLPGGGNEQYF. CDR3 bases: TGTGCCAGCAGTTTGCCCGGGGGTGGAAACGAGCAGTACTTC.

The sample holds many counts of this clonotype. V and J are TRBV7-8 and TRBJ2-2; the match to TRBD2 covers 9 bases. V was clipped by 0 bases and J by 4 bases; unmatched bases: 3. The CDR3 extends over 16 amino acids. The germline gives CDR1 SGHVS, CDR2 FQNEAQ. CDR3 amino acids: CASSLALTSGTGELFF. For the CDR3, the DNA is TGTGCCAGCAGCTTAGCGCTGACTAGCGGCACCGGGGAGCTGTTTTTT.

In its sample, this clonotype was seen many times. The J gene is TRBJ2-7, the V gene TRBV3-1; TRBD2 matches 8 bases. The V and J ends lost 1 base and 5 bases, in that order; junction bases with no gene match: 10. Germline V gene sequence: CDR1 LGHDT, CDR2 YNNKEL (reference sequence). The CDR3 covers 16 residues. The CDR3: CASSQGGRPPRNEQYF. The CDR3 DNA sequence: TGTGCCAGCAGCCAAGGCGGGAGGCCTCCGAGGAACGAGCAGTACTTC.